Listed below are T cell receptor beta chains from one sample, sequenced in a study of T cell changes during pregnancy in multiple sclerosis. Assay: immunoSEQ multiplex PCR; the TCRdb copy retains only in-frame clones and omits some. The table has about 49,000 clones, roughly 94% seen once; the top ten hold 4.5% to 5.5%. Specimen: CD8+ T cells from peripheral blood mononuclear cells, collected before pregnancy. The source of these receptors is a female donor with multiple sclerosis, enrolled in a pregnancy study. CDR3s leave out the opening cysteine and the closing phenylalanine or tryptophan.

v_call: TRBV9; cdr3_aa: ASSAGTDFYNEQF
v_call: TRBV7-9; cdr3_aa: ASSETSGEETQY
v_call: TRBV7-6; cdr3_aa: ASSRDSSYEQY
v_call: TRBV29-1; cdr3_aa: SVEAGTAYEQY
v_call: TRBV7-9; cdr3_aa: ASSPPGGEDGYT
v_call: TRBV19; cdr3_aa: ASSMVTAGFNTEAF
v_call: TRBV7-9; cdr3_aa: ASSPTGGKETQY
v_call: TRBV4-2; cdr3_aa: ASSQDWDRGKLYGYT
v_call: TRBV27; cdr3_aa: ASSLSPGTRPQH
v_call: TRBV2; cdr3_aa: ASSIPASEEQY
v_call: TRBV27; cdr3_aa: ASSLGAAYEQY
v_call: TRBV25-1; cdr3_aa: ASSEAGENTEAF
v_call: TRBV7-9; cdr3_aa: ASSATGGDWETQY
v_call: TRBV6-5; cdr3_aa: ASSYSLLESTDTQY
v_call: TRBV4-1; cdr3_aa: ASSLGTGSYEQY
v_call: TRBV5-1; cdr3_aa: ASKLTQGTNEKLF